The entry below describes one T cell receptor beta chain. Only in-frame clones appear in the TCRdb table, and some are missing; sequencing was by immunoSEQ multiplex PCR. This sample yields 440,000 or so clones, of which about 89% are seen a single time; 1.7% belongs to the top ten. The sample originates from a study of Ad26.COV2.S vaccination and SARS-CoV-2 variants. CDR1 is KGHSH, CDR2 LQKENI, per germline. The CDR3 has 14 amino acids. The V segment lost 6 bases and the J segment 3 bases; nucleotides outside the gene matches: 3. Specified treatment: around 19 received Ad26.COV2.S at low or high dose, single or two shots; about 5 received placebo; per-sample allocation not given. After the first vaccine or placebo injection, samples were drawn on day 63.

The sample in question was peripheral blood, obtained in a trial of Ad26.COV2.S vaccine versus placebo. The TCR originated in a person between 18 and 65 years old who received the Ad26.COV2.S COVID-19 vaccine or a placebo. V and J are TRBV18 and TRBJ2-5; 11 bases are a match to TRBD2. The CDR3 protein is CASSLTSGEETQYF. The DNA for the CDR3 is TGTGCCAGCTCGCTGACTAGCGGGGAAGAGACCCAGTACTTC. The complete variable domain, with remaining parts taken from reference TRBV18 and TRBJ2-5, reads NAGVMQNPRHLVRRRGQEARLRCSPMKGHSHVYWYRQLPEEGLKFMVYLQKENIIDESGMPKERFSAEFPKEGPSILRIQQVVRGDSAAYFCASSLTSGEETQYFGPGTRLLVL.